This entry lists 13 T cell receptor beta chains sequenced from one sample in a study of T-cell reconstitution after alpha-beta-depleted transplantation in children. Library preparation (for TCRbeta) was performed with unique molecular identifiers. TCRdb used MiXCR to reprocess the PCR reads, holding one entry per CDR3 protein. The table lists about 610,000 distinct CDR3 sequences, about 11% of them singletons. The sequences come from PBMCs from the stem cell graft donor, collected from the stem cell graft. The receptors come from a human donor who donated a stem cell graft to a child with acute myeloid leukemia.

The chain joins TRBV29-1 to TRBJ2-7; the D gene is possibly TRBD1 (5 bases). The V gene lost 4 bases and the J gene lost 4 bases, with 14 bases spanning the gap. The CDR3 totals 13 residues. Germline V CDR1 and CDR2: SQVTM, ANQGSEA. The CDR3 DNA reads TGCAGCGTTGCCGACAGAACGTCGTACGAGCAGTACTTC. Its protein is CSVADRTSYEQYF.

V gene TRBV10-2 combines with J gene TRBJ2-1, with 16 nucleotides matching TRBD2. After removal of 8 bases from V and 10 bases from J, the junction contained 5 bases not matched to a gene. The CDR3 runs to 14 residues. Germline CDR1 and CDR2: WSHSY and SAAADI. The CDR3 here is CASGGLAGGGEQFF. CDR3 coding DNA: TGCGCCAGCGGGGGACTAGCGGGAGGGGGCGAGCAGTTCTTC.

The chain couples TRBV9 to TRBJ2-1; a weak D match, TRBD2 (5 bases). The germline V gene encodes CDR1 SGDLS and CDR2 YYNGEE. V lost 0 bases and J 0 bases, leaving 10 bases between the germline ends. The CDR3 is 16 residues long. The CDR3 nucleotides are TGTGCCAGCAGCGTAGTAGCGCAGAGCTCCTACAATGAGCAGTTCTTC. Translation: CASSVVAQSSYNEQFF. Full variable domain (remainder filled in from reference TRBV9 and TRBJ2-1): DSGVTQTPKHLITATGQRVTLRCSPRSGDLSVYWYQQSLDQGLQFLIQYYNGEERAKGNILERFSAQQFPDLHSELNLSSLELGDSALYFCASSVVAQSSYNEQFFGPGTRLTVL.

This clonotype was recorded many times. The chain recombines TRBV20-1 with TRBJ2-3; 8 bases match TRBD1. The germline CDR1 and CDR2 sequences are DFQATT and SNEGSKA (reference sequence). The ends lost 5 bases at V and 2 bases at J; junction bases unmatched: 6. The CDR3 extends over 14 amino acids. The CDR3 sequence: CSASRGQDTDTQYF. As DNA, the CDR3 is TGCAGTGCTTCCAGGGGGCAGGACACAGATACGCAGTATTTT.

This clonotype was detected a few times. V and J are TRBV12-3 or TRBV12-4 and TRBJ1-5, with TRBD1 as a possible D gene (5 bases). Trimming pared 5 bases from V and 0 bases from J, leaving 11 bases between. This CDR3 has 15 residues. CDR3 sequence (DNA): TGTGCCAGCAGTCCAGGGCGAGCTAGCAATCAGCCCCAGCATTTT. It encodes CASSPGRASNQPQHF.

This clonotype has just a few counts. V gene TRBV20-1 combines with J gene TRBJ2-5, with D perhaps matching TRBD2 (6 bases). The ends were cut back, 0 bases at V and 0 bases at J, with 11 bases in the middle. Germline V gene data show CDR1 as DFQATT and CDR2 as SNEGSKA (reference sequence). This CDR3 is built from 15 residues. The CDR3 DNA reads as TGCAGTGCTAGAGATAGCGGAATGTACCAAGAGACCCAGTACTTC. This translates into CSARDSGMYQETQYF.

This clonotype turned up a few times. The chain carries TRBV10-3 and TRBJ2-7; D not resolved. The length of the CDR3 is 17 residues. In germline, CDR1 is ENHRY, CDR2 SYGVKD. V was trimmed by 6 bases and J by 3 bases, leaving 24 bases between them. CDR3 bases: TGTGCCATCAGGCCAACCCAGCCCCCGCTAAGGAGCTACGAGCAGTACTTC. Encoded protein: CAIRPTQPPLRSYEQYF.

This clonotype has a handful of counts. The gene calls are TRBV6-5 and TRBJ2-1; D not resolved. This CDR3 spans 14 amino acids. V was trimmed by 6 bases and J by 1 base, leaving 10 bases between them. Germline values: CDR1 MNHEY, CDR2 SVGAGI. Here the CDR3 DNA reads TGTGCCAGCAGACTCGGAAGTTCCTACAATGAGCAGTTCTTC. Its translation: CASRLGSSYNEQFF.

In this sample, this clonotype turned up many times. This chain links TRBV12-3 or TRBV12-4 with TRBJ1-2; D remains unclear. The CDR3 is 14 residues long. V was cut by 1 base and J by 3 bases, with 9 bases left in between. CDR3: CASSLEGSDYGYTF. The CDR3 region has the DNA TGTGCCAGCAGTTTAGAGGGCAGTGACTATGGCTACACCTTC.

This chain links TRBV7-2 with TRBJ2-1; either TRBD1 or TRBD2 may supply D (5 bases each). The germline V gene encodes CDR1 SGHTA and CDR2 FQGNSA. Trimming took off 3 bases at V and 1 base at J, with 10 bases between the two ends. The CDR3 extends over 15 amino acids. The CDR3 DNA reads TGTGCCAGCAGCTTTCGAGGGGAATCCTACAATGAGCAGTTCTTC. Protein sequence: CASSFRGESYNEQFF.

The chain uses TRBV5-1 and TRBJ2-1, with no clear D. The germline CDR1 and CDR2 sequences are SGHRS and YFSETQ. The CDR3 loop spans 15 amino acids. V was cut by 1 base and J by 8 bases, with 16 bases left in between. The CDR3 nucleotides read TGCGCCAGCAGCTTGAGAAGGCGCCCACCCCATGAGCAGTTCTTC. Translated, it gives CASSLRRRPPHEQFF.

This clonotype was seen ten or more times. The chain combines TRBV5-1 with TRBJ1-1; 12 bases match TRBD1. J lost 11 bases, V lost 4 bases, and 6 bases had no gene match. Germline values: CDR1 SGHRS, CDR2 YFSETQ. This CDR3 is built from 13 residues. The CDR3 DNA sequence: TGCGCCAGCAGCCGGGACAGGGGGCTAAGGGCTTTCTTT. Residues: CASSRDRGLRAFF.

CDR3 amino acids: CASRKDRVDQPQHF. As DNA, the CDR3 is TGTGCCAGCAGAAAGGACAGGGTGGATCAGCCCCAGCATTTT. The rearrangement links TRBV12-3 or TRBV12-4 to TRBJ1-5; 8 bases map to TRBD1. The CDR3 contains 14 residues. V dropped 6 bases and J dropped 5; count of bases not matched to a gene: 6.